A single sample gave rise to the 27 T cell receptor beta chains below, sequenced in a study of beta chain features in type 1 diabetes. The isolated RNA, all of it, was reverse transcribed, so expressed TCRB transcripts were what got sequenced. Assay used: immunoSEQ multiplex PCR; TCRdb lists only in-frame clones, some missing. The table includes about 660,000 clones, over 13% detected once. These TCRs are of unknown antigen specificity. Study results and limitations: Patients with Type 1 diabetes showed moderately but significantly shorter TCRB CDR3s in all four CD4+ subsets.

The source material was naive CD4+ T cells from blood. The receptors come from a man aged 18 to 30 with type 1 diabetes.

The chain employs TRBV6-6 and TRBJ1-2, with a possible D match to TRBD1 (6 bases). This CDR3 has 15 residues. V was cut by 5 bases and J by 0 bases, with 13 bases left in between. The V gene's germline CDR1 is MNHNY and CDR2 SVGAGI (reference sequence). The CDR3 DNA reads as TGTGCCAGCAGTGATGGGGGCCGAGCTAACTATGGCTACACCTTC. This sequence encodes CASSDGGRANYGYTF.

A note on this clone: Distinct nucleotide sequences in the sample also encode this CDR3. The rearrangement joins TRBV7-2 to TRBJ2-1; 8 nucleotides match TRBD1. Germline lookup yields CDR1 SGHTA and CDR2 FQGNSA. Unmatched junction bases numbered 1, after V lost 3 bases and J lost 0 bases. CDR3 length equals 15 residues. CDR3 region: CASSFGQGSYNEQFF. CDR3 nucleotides: TGTGCCAGCAGCTTCGGACAGGGCTCCTACAATGAGCAGTTCTTC.

This clone was detected a few times. The chain joins TRBV5-4 to TRBJ1-2, with D possibly being TRBD1 (5 bases). Germline V gene sequence: CDR1 SGHNT, CDR2 YYREEE (reference sequence). Trimming stripped 4 bases from V and 8 bases from J, with 21 bases between. The CDR3 totals 15 residues. The DNA of the CDR3 is TGTGCCAGCAGCCCTTATGAGGTGGGGCTGGGAGGCTACACCTTC. Its translation is CASSPYEVGLGGYTF.

This clone was counted between two and nine times. The chain recombines TRBV7-9 with TRBJ1-2; 7 nucleotides match TRBD1. This CDR3 has 14 residues. V lost 2 bases to trimming and J lost 4 bases; unmatched junction nucleotides: 4. The germline gives CDR1 SEHNR, CDR2 FQNEAQ (reference sequence). CDR3 region: CASSLRRDSYGYTF. CDR3 nucleotides: TGTGCCAGCAGCTTAAGGAGGGACAGCTATGGCTACACCTTC.

V and J are TRBV30 and TRBJ1-2; maybe TRBD1 (5 bases). Germline CDR1 reads GTSNPN; CDR2 reads SVGIG (reference sequence). CDR3 size: 13 residues. Trimming removed 0 bases from V and 4 bases from J, with 9 bases in between. The CDR3 region is CAWSVGVTYGYTF. The CDR3 nucleotides read TGTGCCTGGAGTGTAGGGGTTACCTATGGCTACACCTTC. Full variable domain (remainder filled in from reference TRBV30 and TRBJ1-2): SQTIHQWPATLVQPVGSPLSLECTVEGTSNPNLYWYRQAAGRGLQLLFYSVGIGQISSEVPQNLSASRPQDRQFILSSKKLLLSDSGFYLCAWSVGVTYGYTFGSGTRLTVV.

This clone was picked up a small number of times. The chain links TRBV30 to TRBJ1-2, with 8 bases that match TRBD1. The CDR3 runs 14 residues. The ends lost 0 bases at V and 4 bases at J; junction bases unmatched: 4. The germline CDR1 and CDR2 sequences are GTSNPN and SVGIG (reference sequence). The CDR3 sequence: CAWSVQGVIYGYTF. As DNA, the CDR3 is TGTGCCTGGAGTGTACAGGGGGTTATCTATGGCTACACCTTC. Together with reference TRBV30 and TRBJ1-2, the CDR3 gives the full variable domain: SQTIHQWPATLVQPVGSPLSLECTVEGTSNPNLYWYRQAAGRGLQLLFYSVGIGQISSEVPQNLSASRPQDRQFILSSKKLLLSDSGFYLCAWSVQGVIYGYTFGSGTRLTVV.

This clone was seen a handful of times. V gene TRBV4-1 combines with J gene TRBJ2-5, with 15 bases matching TRBD2. J gave up 4 bases and V 4 bases, and 4 bases lay outside the gene matches. Per the germline V gene, CDR1 is MGHRA and CDR2 is YSYEKL. The CDR3 has 16 residues. The CDR3 loop is CASSPGLAGGRETQYF. CDR3 DNA: TGCGCCAGCAGCCCGGGACTAGCGGGAGGAAGAGAGACCCAGTACTTC.

As for this clone: The germline gene is not matched at one end of the junction; a read error may be the cause. The V call is TRBV7-7, the J call TRBJ2-5, with D unresolved. This CDR3 comprises 13 residues. Looked up from germline, CDR1 is SSHAT and CDR2 is FNYEAQ (reference sequence). CDR3 bases: TGTGCTAGCAGCCCTGGGTTCCATGGGACCCAGTACTTC. The encoded protein is CASSPGFHGTQYF.

This chain uses TRBV30 with TRBJ2-7, with 9 nucleotides matching TRBD1. The CDR3 has 14 residues. CDR1 GTSNPN and CDR2 SVGIG come from the germline V gene (reference sequence). V shed 3 bases and J 0 bases; nucleotides not matched to a gene: 3. In nucleotides, the CDR3 is TGTGCCTGGAGACTGACAGGGGGCTCCTACGAGCAGTACTTC. The encoded protein is CAWRLTGGSYEQYF.

This chain uses TRBV7-9 with TRBJ1-5; 10 bases line up with TRBD1. The CDR3 is 14 residues long. J was trimmed by 7 bases and V by 5 bases; bases with no gene match: 5. The germline gives CDR1 SEHNR, CDR2 FQNEAQ (reference sequence). The CDR3: CASSKGTGDQPQHF. The CDR3 bases are TGTGCCAGCAGCAAAGGGACAGGGGACCAGCCCCAGCATTTT.

V usage is TRBV7-6 and J usage is TRBJ1-4; perhaps TRBD1 as D (5 bases). The length of the CDR3 is 16 residues. V gave up 5 bases and J gave up 8 bases, with 21 bases separating them. The V gene's germline CDR1 is SGHVS and CDR2 FNYEAQ. Written as DNA, the CDR3 is TGTGCCAGCAGCCAGGGCGCGGGTCAGGCTCCGGAAAAACTGTTTTTT. It codes for CASSQGAGQAPEKLFF.

This clone was seen only a few times. The chain couples TRBV28 to TRBJ1-1, with TRBD1 matching over 8 bases. CDR3 size: 12 residues. V shed 5 bases and J 10 bases; nucleotides not matched to a gene: 6. The germline CDR1 and CDR2 sequences are MDHEN and SYDVKM. CDR3 DNA sequence: TGTGCCAGCAGTACAGGACAGGGTAGAGCTTTCTTT. This gives the protein CASSTGQGRAFF.

The chain has TRBV7-8 and TRBJ2-3; D remains unclear. Germline assignment: CDR1 SGHVS and CDR2 FQNEAQ. The CDR3 consists of 14 residues. Deletions cut 4 bases from V and 1 base from J, with 9 bases between. The chain's CDR3 is CASSSNPGTDTQYF. The CDR3 DNA sequence: TGTGCCAGCAGCTCCAACCCGGGCACAGATACGCAGTATTTT.

The V gene is TRBV7-9, the J gene TRBJ2-7; 9 bases match TRBD1. This CDR3 spans 15 amino acids. V gave up 8 bases and J gave up 1 base; unmatched junction bases: 9. CDR1 SEHNR and CDR2 FQNEAQ come from the germline V gene (reference sequence). CDR3 nucleotide sequence: TGTGCCAGCGAATCGCACAGGGGGCAATCCTACGAGCAGTACTTC. Translation: CASESHRGQSYEQYF.

V usage is TRBV25-1 and J usage is TRBJ1-2; 10 nucleotides line up with TRBD1. J gave up 8 bases and V 6 bases, and 12 bases lay outside the gene matches. Germline-derived CDR1 and CDR2 are MGHDK and SYGVNS. CDR3 length: 15 residues. The CDR3 coding sequence is TGTGCCAGCAGGGCTGCCCCCGGGACAGGGGTCGGCTACACCTTC. This sequence encodes CASRAAPGTGVGYTF.

This sequence joins TRBV5-1 and TRBJ1-5, with 7 bases aligning to TRBD1. The CDR3 length is 14 residues. Germline V gene sequence: CDR1 SGHRS, CDR2 YFSETQ. V was clipped by 0 bases and J by 5 bases; unmatched bases: 2. CDR3 DNA sequence: TGCGCCAGCAGCTTGGATACAGGGGATCAGCCCCAGCATTTT. The encoded protein is CASSLDTGDQPQHF.

The V call is TRBV19, the J call TRBJ2-7; tentatively, D is TRBD1 (6 bases). The CDR3 consists of 9 residues. V was trimmed by 10 bases and J by 12 bases, leaving 13 bases between them. CDR1 LNHDA and CDR2 SQIVND come from the germline V gene (reference sequence). The CDR3 sequence: CAITGTTYF. The DNA of the CDR3 is TGTGCCATTACCGGGACAACGTACTTC.

The chain joins TRBV2 to TRBJ2-5; TRBD1 is a possible D gene (5 bases). Per the germline V gene, CDR1 is SNHLY and CDR2 is FYNNEI. This CDR3 comprises 14 residues. Trimming shortened V by 5 bases and J by 1 base, and 11 bases separated the two germline ends. This chain's CDR3 is CASSQQVLQETQYF. CDR3 nucleotides: TGTGCCAGCAGTCAACAGGTCCTCCAAGAGACCCAGTACTTC. Together with reference TRBV2 and TRBJ2-5, the CDR3 gives the full variable domain: EPEVTQTPSHQVTQMGQEVILRCVPISNHLYFYWYRQILGQKVEFLVSFYNNEISEKSEIFDDQFSVERPDGSNFTLKIRSTKLEDSAMYFCASSQQVLQETQYFGPGTRLLVL.

This clone turned up a few times. This chain uses TRBV7-6 with TRBJ2-1; perhaps TRBD2 as D (5 bases). The V gene's germline CDR1 is SGHVS and CDR2 FNYEAQ. V was pared by 4 bases and J by 4 bases, with 14 bases between. The CDR3 runs to 15 residues. The CDR3 nucleotides are TGTGCCAGCAGCTCCCTTGGCGGGTCATACAATGAGCAGTTCTTC. Translation: CASSSLGGSYNEQFF.

The gene calls are TRBV5-1 and TRBJ2-7; 10 bases align to TRBD1. V shed 4 bases and J 5 bases; nucleotides not matched to a gene: 6. This CDR3 has 14 residues. CDR1 is SGHRS, CDR2 YFSETQ, per germline. The CDR3 nucleotides read TGCGCCAGCAGCGCGGACAGGGGGTCGGACGAGCAGTACTTC. Its protein product is CASSADRGSDEQYF.

This clone was seen a few times. The chain employs TRBV5-1 and TRBJ2-1; possibly TRBD1 for D (6 bases). V lost 0 bases to trimming and J lost 7 bases, with 11 bases between them. This CDR3 has 14 residues. Germline CDR1 reads SGHRS; CDR2 reads YFSETQ. CDR3 sequence: CASSLGGGRNEQFF. Here the CDR3 DNA reads TGCGCCAGCAGCTTGGGAGGGGGAAGGAATGAGCAGTTCTTC. The full variable domain, rest sourced from reference TRBV5-1 and TRBJ2-1, is KAGVTQTPRYLIKTRGQQVTLSCSPISGHRSVSWYQQTPGQGLQFLFEYFSETQRNKGNFPGRFSGRQFSNSRSEMNVSTLELGDSALYLCASSLGGGRNEQFFGPGTRLTVL.

This clone has just a few counts. The rearrangement joins TRBV1 to TRBJ2-7; the listed D gene, TRBD2, was not tested against the DNA. TRBV1 constitutes a pseudogene. The CDR3 consists of 17 residues. The CDR3 DNA reads TGCACCAGCAGCCACCCCTCAGGGCGGGGGGGATCCTACGAGCAGTACTTC. It is translated as CTSSHPSGRGGSYEQYF.

In its sample, this clone was seen a few times. V and J are TRBV7-2 and TRBJ1-2, with 8 bases lining up with TRBD1. V gave up 4 bases and J gave up 6 bases; unmatched junction bases: 10. The germline V gene encodes CDR1 SGHTA and CDR2 FQGNSA. CDR3 length: 15 residues. The CDR3 coding sequence is TGTGCCAGCAGCTCAGACAGGGGTTTGGAAGATGGCTACACCTTC. It encodes CASSSDRGLEDGYTF. The full variable domain, rest sourced from reference TRBV7-2 and TRBJ1-2, is GAGVSQSPSNKVTEKGKDVELRCDPISGHTALYWYRQSLGQGLEFLIYFQGNSAPDKSGLPSDRFSAERTGGSVSTLTIQRTQQEDSAVYLCASSSDRGLEDGYTFGSGTRLTVV.

This clone has just a few counts. J is TRBJ1-6 and V is TRBV7-9; 7 nucleotides agree with TRBD1. This CDR3 region has 15 residues. V lost 2 bases, J lost 9 bases, and 7 bases stayed unmatched. Germline V gene sequence: CDR1 SEHNR, CDR2 FQNEAQ (reference sequence). CDR3 sequence (DNA): TGTGCCAGCAGCTTATCCTCAGGGGGGAGTTCACCCCTCCACTTT. Its translation: CASSLSSGGSSPLHF.

This clone has just a few counts. The rearrangement uses TRBV7-2 and TRBJ1-4; D uncertain. The CDR3 totals 13 residues. In germline, CDR1 is SGHTA, CDR2 FQGNSA. Between the trimmed V and J ends, which lost 4 bases and 8 bases, there was a span of 11 bases. The CDR3 DNA reads TGTGCCAGCAGCTCCCGAGTTGACGAAAAACTGTTTTTT. The encoded protein is CASSSRVDEKLFF.

J is TRBJ1-2 and V is TRBV5-1, with a weak D call TRBD1 (5 bases). The CDR3 totals 16 residues. Trimming shortened V by 5 bases and J by 5 bases, and 22 bases separated the two germline ends. Germline values: CDR1 SGHRS, CDR2 YFSETQ. In nucleotides, the CDR3 is TGCGCCAGCAGGTCTAACTCGGCAGGGCTGTCGTATGGCTACACCTTC. Residues: CASRSNSAGLSYGYTF. The whole variable domain, filled in from reference TRBV5-1 and TRBJ1-2, reads KAGVTQTPRYLIKTRGQQVTLSCSPISGHRSVSWYQQTPGQGLQFLFEYFSETQRNKGNFPGRFSGRQFSNSRSEMNVSTLELGDSALYLCASRSNSAGLSYGYTFGSGTRLTVV.

A remark on this clone: This may come from a read error, since a much larger clone is one base off. This sample includes further DNA sequences coding for the same CDR3. The rearrangement links TRBV27 to TRBJ2-5; D remains unclear. Per germline, CDR1 MNHEY and CDR2 SMNVEV (reference sequence). This CDR3 region has 11 residues. The ends were cut back, 2 bases at V and 5 bases at J, with 3 bases in the middle. Here the CDR3 DNA reads TGTGCCAGCAGTTTAGGGGAGACCCAGTACTTC. It encodes CASSLGETQYF.